These 18 T cell receptor beta chains originate from one sample sequenced in a study of cytomegalovirus exposure and HLA in healthy donors. Amplification used 60 Vbeta primers and 13 Jbeta primers. TCRdb keeps only in-frame clones here, not all; method: immunoSEQ multiplex PCR. In the table there are some 90,000 clones, about two thirds of which are singletons. Sequenced input: PBMCs. All receptors derive from a man aged 45-60 years in good health and CMV-seronegative.

The rearrangement joins TRBV29-1 to TRBJ1-1; no firm D call. Trimming took 3 bases from V and 2 from J, leaving 7 bases between them. Germline values: CDR1 SQVTM, CDR2 ANQGSEA. CDR3 length equals 12 residues. The CDR3 DNA reads TGCAGCGTTGATCGGGAAAACACTGAAGCTTTCTTT. Its translation: CSVDRENTEAFF.

A few counts support this clone. The V and J genes are TRBV28 and TRBJ2-3; a possible D gene is TRBD1 (6 bases). This CDR3 spans 12 amino acids. Looked up from germline, CDR1 is MDHEN and CDR2 is SYDVKM. V was trimmed by 4 bases and J by 4 bases, leaving 6 bases between them. The CDR3 nucleotides read TGTGCCAGCAGTTCAGGGGCAGATACGCAGTATTTT. Translating it yields CASSSGADTQYF. Full variable domain (missing parts from reference TRBV28 and TRBJ2-3): DVKVTQSSRYLVKRTGEKVFLECVQDMDHENMFWYRQDPGLGLRLIYFSYDVKMKEKGDIPEGYSVSREKKERFSLILESASTNQTSMYLCASSSGADTQYFGPGTRLTVL.

This clone has a handful of counts. The gene calls are TRBV7-2 and TRBJ2-5; D not resolved. Germline V gene data show CDR1 as SGHTA and CDR2 as FQGNSA. Between the trimmed V and J ends, which lost 2 bases and 1 base, there was a span of 8 bases. The CDR3 runs 14 residues. The CDR3 loop reads CASSLPGIQETQYF. In DNA, the CDR3 is TGTGCCAGCAGCTTACCCGGTATCCAAGAGACCCAGTACTTC.

This sequence joins TRBV6-1 and TRBJ1-3; no reliable D call. Trimming cost V 6 bases and J 0 bases, with 12 bases left between them. CDR1 is MNHNS, CDR2 SASEGT, per germline. The CDR3 runs 15 residues. In nucleotides, the CDR3 is TGTGCCAGCAGCCCCGGGTCTTACTCTGGAAACACCATATATTTT. It specifies CASSPGSYSGNTIYF.

The chain joins TRBV14 to TRBJ1-1; D gene ambiguous. The CDR3 totals 13 residues. Trimming removed 0 bases at V and 11 bases at J, with 13 bases between. Germline V CDR1 and CDR2: SGHDN, FVKESK. The CDR3 reads CASSQDWAVSAFF. CDR3 bases: TGTGCCAGCAGCCAAGATTGGGCCGTTTCCGCTTTCTTT. The full variable domain, with the rest looked up from reference TRBV14 and TRBJ1-1, is EAGVTQFPSHSVIEKGQTVTLRCDPISGHDNLYWYRRVMGKEIKFLLHFVKESKQDESGMPNNRFLAERTGGTYSTLKVQPAELEDSGVYFCASSQDWAVSAFFGQGTRLTVV.

This clone was seen a single time. This chain links TRBV11-1 with TRBJ2-1, with 13 bases fitting TRBD2. The germline V gene encodes CDR1 SGHAT and CDR2 FQDESV (reference sequence). J gave up 4 bases and V 3 bases, and 3 bases lay outside the gene matches. The CDR3 is 16 amino acids. The CDR3 DNA is TGTGCCAGCAGCTTGGAGGGACTAGCGGGATACAATGAGCAGTTCTTC. Residues: CASSLEGLAGYNEQFF.

This sequence joins TRBV29-1 and TRBJ2-1, with 14 bases that match TRBD2. The germline gives CDR1 SQVTM, CDR2 ANQGSEA. The V gene end was trimmed by 6 bases and the J gene end by 2 bases; junction bases not matched to a gene: 9. The CDR3 runs 17 residues. CDR3 protein: CSVPAGLAGVPYNEQFF. CDR3 nucleotides: TGCAGCGTCCCCGCGGGACTAGCGGGAGTACCCTACAATGAGCAGTTCTTC.

This clone appeared a single time. The chain joins TRBV11-3 to TRBJ1-1; 8 bases line up with TRBD1. This CDR3 has 16 residues. Germline CDR1 reads SGHNT; CDR2 reads YENEEA. The V gene end was trimmed by 0 bases and the J gene end by 2 bases; junction bases not matched to a gene: 5. The chain's CDR3 is CASSLETGGGNTEAFF. The CDR3 bases are TGTGCCAGCAGCTTAGAAACAGGGGGGGGAAACACTGAAGCTTTCTTT. Drawing the rest from reference TRBV11-3 and TRBJ1-1, the complete variable domain is EAGVVQSPRYKIIEKKQPVAFWCNPISGHNTLYWYLQNLGQGPELLIRYENEEAVDDSQLPKDRFSAERLKGVDSTLKIQPAELGDSAVYLCASSLETGGGNTEAFFGQGTRLTVV.

The chain combines TRBV2 with TRBJ2-7, with D tentatively TRBD1 (6 bases). V dropped 4 bases and J dropped 4 bases, with 14 bases sitting between them. The germline V gene has CDR1 SNHLY and CDR2 FYNNEI. CDR3 length: 14 residues. CDR3 sequence reads: CASSGTGRIYEQYF. As DNA, the CDR3 is TGTGCCAGCAGTGGAACAGGGAGAATTTACGAGCAGTACTTC. Full variable domain (remainder filled in from reference TRBV2 and TRBJ2-7): EPEVTQTPSHQVTQMGQEVILRCVPISNHLYFYWYRQILGQKVEFLVSFYNNEISEKSEIFDDQFSVERPDGSNFTLKIRSTKLEDSAMYFCASSGTGRIYEQYFGPGTRLTVT.

This clone was recorded only once. The gene calls are TRBV6-6 and TRBJ2-1; no firm D call. Germline V CDR1 and CDR2: MNHNY, SVGAGI (reference sequence). The CDR3 length is 12 residues. Trimming left V 8 bases short and J 1 base short, with 6 bases between. The CDR3 reads CASGESYNEQFF. In nucleotides, the CDR3 is TGTGCCAGCGGAGAGTCCTACAATGAGCAGTTCTTC.

This clone came up once. The chain couples TRBV5-1 to TRBJ2-7, with D perhaps matching TRBD1 (6 bases). Deletions cut 7 bases from V and 6 bases from J, with 14 bases between. The CDR3 length is 12 residues. Germline loops: CDR1 SGHRS, CDR2 YFSETQ. The CDR3 coding sequence is TGCGCCAGCGGCAACAGGGATGGCGAGCAGTACTTC. It encodes CASGNRDGEQYF.

This clone was counted between two and nine times. V and J are TRBV4-1 and TRBJ1-1, with 10 bases aligning to TRBD1. The CDR3 loop spans 17 amino acids. With 1 base clipped from V and 3 bases from J, the junction kept 8 bases outside the gene matches. Germline lookup yields CDR1 MGHRA and CDR2 YSYEKL. CDR3 in DNA: TGCGCCAGCAGCCAAGCCCCGGCGGGGACAGGGGACACTGAAGCTTTCTTT. Protein sequence: CASSQAPAGTGDTEAFF.

The CDR3 sequence: CASSSIGTGGNTEAFF. The DNA of the CDR3 is TGTGCCAGCAGTTCCATAGGGACAGGAGGGAACACTGAAGCTTTCTTT. The rearrangement joins TRBV28 to TRBJ1-1; 8 positions match TRBD1. The junction had 8 bases not matched to a gene; V was cut back by 4 bases and J by 1 base. The CDR3 is made up of 16 amino acids. Germline V gene lookup returns CDR1 MDHEN and CDR2 SYDVKM.

The chain recombines TRBV6-5 with TRBJ2-7; the D is unclear. CDR1 and CDR2 (germline): MNHEY, SVGAGI. Trimming took 6 bases from V and 7 from J, leaving 16 bases between them. This CDR3 region has 13 residues. The CDR3 nucleotides are TGTGCCAGCAGCAACCCCGCAACTTGGGAGCAGTACTTC. Its protein is CASSNPATWEQYF.

CDR3 in amino acids: CASRASGSSYEQYF. Here the CDR3 DNA reads TGTGCCAGCAGGGCTAGCGGGAGCTCCTACGAGCAGTACTTC. The chain carries TRBV2 and TRBJ2-7, with 10 positions matching TRBD2. The CDR3 is made up of 14 amino acids. CDR1 and CDR2 from the germline V gene are SNHLY and FYNNEI. The ends lost 6 bases at V and 0 bases at J; junction bases unmatched: 2.

The rearrangement joins TRBV19 to TRBJ2-1; 7 bases are a match to TRBD2. Unmatched junction bases numbered 8, after V lost 6 bases and J lost 3 bases. CDR3 length: 15 residues. Germline CDR1 and CDR2: LNHDA and SQIVND (reference sequence). Written as DNA, the CDR3 is TGTGCCAGTAGCATCCGGGGGGTCGGCTACAATGAGCAGTTCTTC. Translation gives CASSIRGVGYNEQFF.

V gene TRBV5-4 combines with J gene TRBJ1-2; D is uncertain. V shed 1 base and J shed 7 bases, with 17 bases lying between them. The CDR3 totals 15 residues. Germline lookup yields CDR1 SGHNT and CDR2 YYREEE (reference sequence). The CDR3 loop is CASSLSVEPNAGYTF. CDR3 in DNA: TGTGCCAGCAGCTTGTCGGTAGAGCCAAACGCTGGCTACACCTTC.

The chain carries TRBV4-3 and TRBJ1-5, with unresolved D. Trimming shortened V by 4 bases and J by 0 bases, and 7 bases separated the two germline ends. The CDR3 is 14 residues long. Germline CDR1 and CDR2: LGHNA and YSLEER. Written as DNA, the CDR3 is TGCGCCAGCAGCCGAGGGATTAGCAATCAGCCCCAGCATTTT. Its translation is CASSRGISNQPQHF.